Presented here are 16 T cell receptor beta chains from one specimen sequenced in a study of Graves' ophthalmopathy and Graves' hyperthyroidism. Amplified material comprised TCR beta CDR3 regions derived from RNA transcripts. First-round RT-PCR employed HTBI primers, with a second-round multiplex PCR after it. TCRdb used MiXCR to reprocess the multiplex PCR reads, holding one entry per CDR3 protein. The repertoire consists of some 370,000 distinct CDR3 sequences, with about 18% occurring once and the leading ten covering roughly 2.3%. Sequencing input: peripheral blood. These TCRs come from an adult woman with stable Graves' hyperthyroidism.

The chain is built from TRBV30 and TRBJ1-2; no clear D. Germline V gene sequence: CDR1 GTSNPN, CDR2 SVGIG (reference sequence). The CDR3 spans 13 residues. V was shortened by 0 bases and J by 8 bases, with 13 bases between the two germline ends. CDR3 loop: CAWSVRTSGGYTF. The CDR3 bases are TGTGCCTGGAGTGTGAGGACCAGCGGAGGCTACACCTTC.

This chain joins TRBV3-1 and TRBJ2-1; TRBD2 matches at 11 bases. CDR1 is LGHDT and CDR2 is YNNKEL in the germline V gene (reference sequence). This CDR3 has 18 residues. V shed 3 bases and J 4 bases; nucleotides not matched to a gene: 11. For the CDR3, the DNA is TGTGCCAGCAGCCACTTCAGGGGTAGCGGGAGGGGGTACAATGAGCAGTTCTTC. As protein: CASSHFRGSGRGYNEQFF.

The CDR3 DNA reads TGTGCCAGCAGTCCCTCGTCGCGGGGGAACACTGAAGCTTTCTTT. This gives the protein CASSPSSRGNTEAFF. V is TRBV28 and J is TRBJ1-1; D gene unclear. Germline assignment: CDR1 MDHEN and CDR2 SYDVKM. V was clipped by 5 bases and J by 1 base, with 14 bases between them. This CDR3 has 15 residues.

This clonotype occurred many times. The chain uses TRBV29-1 and TRBJ1-1, with TRBD1 as a possible D gene (6 bases). The V and J ends lost 4 bases and 4 bases respectively, with 16 bases between them. This CDR3 comprises 14 residues. CDR1 is SQVTM, CDR2 ANQGSEA, per germline. The CDR3 reads CSVAEDSESTEAFF. DNA for the CDR3: TGCAGCGTTGCCGAGGACAGTGAGAGCACTGAAGCTTTCTTT.

This clonotype was counted ten times or more. The V gene is TRBV4-1, the J gene TRBJ2-5, with D unclear. The CDR3 has 13 amino acids. Germline V gene sequence: CDR1 MGHRA, CDR2 YSYEKL. V lost 2 bases and J 5 bases, leaving 9 bases between the germline ends. This CDR3 reads CASSQIVVETQYF. CDR3 nucleotides: TGCGCCAGCAGCCAAATAGTTGTGGAGACCCAGTACTTC.

The rearrangement links TRBV4-1 to TRBJ1-5; D call uncertain. The germline gives CDR1 MGHRA, CDR2 YSYEKL. Deletions cut 0 bases from V and 6 bases from J, with 15 bases between. The CDR3 loop spans 16 amino acids. DNA for the CDR3: TGCGCCAGCAGCCAAGATCCGGGAAGCCGGTTTCAGCCCCAGCATTTT. Amino acids: CASSQDPGSRFQPQHF.

This clonotype occurred many times. V and J are TRBV14 and TRBJ2-5; D is uncertain. The V gene's germline CDR1 is SGHDN and CDR2 FVKESK. The CDR3 is 16 residues long. The V end lost 3 bases, the J end lost 5 bases, and 19 bases lay between the germline ends. DNA of the CDR3: TGTGCCAGCAGCCACGGCTCAGCGATACGGTGGGAGACCCAGTACTTC. It specifies CASSHGSAIRWETQYF.

This clonotype was seen at least ten times. DNA of the CDR3: TGCAGCGTTGAGGGCGTTAACACCGGGGAGCTGTTTTTT. It codes for CSVEGVNTGELFF. The chain couples TRBV29-1 to TRBJ2-2, with D unclear. Germline CDR1 and CDR2: SQVTM and ANQGSEA. The CDR3 contains 13 residues. The V and J ends lost 3 bases and 2 bases respectively, with 7 bases between them.

This clonotype was counted at least ten times. This chain joins TRBV24-1 and TRBJ1-1; TRBD1 aligns across 7 bases. V shed 5 bases, J shed 3 bases, and the junction held 2 bases outside the gene matches. The CDR3 runs to 13 residues. Germline loops: CDR1 KGHDR, CDR2 SFDVKD. This CDR3 reads CATSARGDTEAFF. Written as DNA, the CDR3 is TGTGCCACCAGTGCCAGGGGGGACACTGAAGCTTTCTTT.

The J gene is TRBJ2-5, the V gene TRBV20-1; 15 bases map to TRBD2. The CDR3 loop spans 14 amino acids. The V gene end was trimmed by 6 bases and the J gene end by 6 bases; junction bases not matched to a gene: 5. The germline V gene encodes CDR1 DFQATT and CDR2 SNEGSKA (reference sequence). This chain's CDR3 is CSATGTSGRKTQYF. The CDR3 DNA reads as TGCAGTGCCACCGGGACTAGCGGGAGGAAGACCCAGTACTTC.

This clonotype appeared many times. The rearrangement joins TRBV7-8 to TRBJ2-7; D may be TRBD2 (6 bases). V gave up 1 base and J gave up 3 bases, with 10 bases separating them. Per the germline V gene, CDR1 is SGHVS and CDR2 is FQNEAQ. The CDR3 contains 14 residues. The DNA for the CDR3 is TGTGCCAGCAGCTTAGTAGGACTAAGCTACGAGCAGTACTTC. This encodes CASSLVGLSYEQYF.

This clonotype occurred a few times. The chain uses TRBV4-1 and TRBJ1-5; TRBD1 agrees at 11 bases. The CDR3 contains 15 residues. In germline, CDR1 is MGHRA, CDR2 YSYEKL. V trimming: 6 bases; J trimming: 6 bases; junction bases outside the gene matches: 7. CDR3 DNA sequence: TGCGCCAGCAGTAAGGACAGGGGGCAGGGTCAGCCCCAGCATTTT. Its translation is CASSKDRGQGQPQHF.

This clonotype has at least ten counts. V gene TRBV28 combines with J gene TRBJ2-7; D not certain. The germline V gene has CDR1 MDHEN and CDR2 SYDVKM. The ends were cut back, 4 bases at V and 3 bases at J, with 16 bases in the middle. The CDR3 is 15 amino acids. The CDR3 DNA follows: TGTGCCAGCAGTTCGTTGGCGATTGTCCACTACGAGCAGTACTTC. Encoded protein: CASSSLAIVHYEQYF.

This clonotype was seen only a few times. The chain carries TRBV12-3 or TRBV12-4 and TRBJ2-7, with D possibly being TRBD2 (6 bases). V was pared by 5 bases and J by 0 bases, with 14 bases between. The CDR3 length is 15 residues. CDR3 sequence reads: CASSNTGTFSYEQYF. In nucleotides, the CDR3 is TGTGCCAGCAGTAACACCGGGACTTTCTCCTACGAGCAGTACTTC.

This clonotype occurred many times. The V call is TRBV28, the J call TRBJ1-2; D is possibly TRBD1 (5 bases). There are 12 residues in the CDR3. Trimming left V 10 bases short and J 5 bases short, with 14 bases between. Germline assignment: CDR1 MDHEN and CDR2 SYDVKM. This CDR3 is CATNRQSYGYTF. The DNA of the CDR3 is TGTGCCACAAACAGACAGTCGTATGGCTACACCTTC.

This clonotype has at least ten counts. The CDR3 DNA reads TGTGCCAGCAGCCTCCGGAGGACGGCGAACACCGGGGAGCTGTTTTTT. Protein: CASSLRRTANTGELFF. V is TRBV12-3 or TRBV12-4 and J is TRBJ2-2; possible D gene TRBD2, 5 bases. This CDR3 is built from 16 residues. V lost 6 bases and J lost 0, with 14 bases in between.